This paragraph covers one TCR beta chain sequence. Trimming took off 3 bases at V and 3 bases at J, with 12 bases between the two ends. The germline V gene has CDR1 KGHSH and CDR2 LQKENI. CDR3 length equals 15 residues. These data are taken from a study of T cell changes during pregnancy in multiple sclerosis. TCRdb keeps only in-frame clones here, not all; method: immunoSEQ multiplex PCR. The table has some 52,000 clones, about 92% seen once. The chain uses TRBV18 and TRBJ1-3; D unclear. The sequence came from a female donor with multiple sclerosis, enrolled in a pregnancy study. Here the sequenced sample was CD4+ T cells from peripheral blood mononuclear cells, taken in the third trimester of pregnancy. CDR3: CASSPVTEVGNTIYF. The CDR3 DNA follows: TGTGCCAGCTCACCGGTAACGGAGGTTGGAAACACCATATATTTT.